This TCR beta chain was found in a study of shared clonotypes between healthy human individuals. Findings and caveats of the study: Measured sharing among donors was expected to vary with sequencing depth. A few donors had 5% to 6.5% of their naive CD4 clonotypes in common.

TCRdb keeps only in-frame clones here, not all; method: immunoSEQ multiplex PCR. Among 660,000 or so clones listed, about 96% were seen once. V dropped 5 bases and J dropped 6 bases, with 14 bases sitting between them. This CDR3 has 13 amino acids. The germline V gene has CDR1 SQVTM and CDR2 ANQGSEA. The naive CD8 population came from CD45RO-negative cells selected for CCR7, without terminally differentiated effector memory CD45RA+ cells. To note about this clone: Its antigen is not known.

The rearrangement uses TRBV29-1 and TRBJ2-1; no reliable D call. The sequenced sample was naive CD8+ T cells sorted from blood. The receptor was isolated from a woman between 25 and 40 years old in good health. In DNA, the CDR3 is TGCAGCGTTCTCGAACCAAGAACCAATGAGCAGTTCTTC. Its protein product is CSVLEPRTNEQFF.